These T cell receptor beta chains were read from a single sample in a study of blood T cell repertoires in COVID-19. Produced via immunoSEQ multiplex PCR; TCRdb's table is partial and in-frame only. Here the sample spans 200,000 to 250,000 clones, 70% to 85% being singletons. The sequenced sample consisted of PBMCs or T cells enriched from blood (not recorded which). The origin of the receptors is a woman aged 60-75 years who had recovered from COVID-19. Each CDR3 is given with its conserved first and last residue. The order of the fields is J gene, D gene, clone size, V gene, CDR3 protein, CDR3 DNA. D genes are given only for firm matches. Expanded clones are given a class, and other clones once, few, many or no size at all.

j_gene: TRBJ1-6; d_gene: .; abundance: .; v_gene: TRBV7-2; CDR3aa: CASSSVGASSSYNSPLHF; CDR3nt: TGTGCCAGCAGTTCAGTTGGGGCGTCGAGCTCCTATAATTCACCCCTCCACTTT
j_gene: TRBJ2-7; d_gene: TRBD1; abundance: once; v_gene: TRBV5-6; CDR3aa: CASSPGQGIYEQYF; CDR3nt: TGTGCCAGCAGCCCCGGACAGGGGATCTACGAGCAGTACTTC
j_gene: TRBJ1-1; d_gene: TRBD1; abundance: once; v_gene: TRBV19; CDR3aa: CASSIGTGREAFF; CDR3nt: TGTGCCAGTAGTATAGGGACAGGGCGTGAAGCTTTCTTT
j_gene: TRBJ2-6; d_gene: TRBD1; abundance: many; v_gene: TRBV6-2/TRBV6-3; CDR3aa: CASSGQGPSGANVLTF; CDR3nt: TGTGCCAGCAGTGGACAGGGCCCCTCTGGGGCCAACGTCCTGACTTTC
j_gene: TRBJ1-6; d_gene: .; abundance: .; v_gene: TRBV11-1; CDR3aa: CASSPGRLTHNSPLHF; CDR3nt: TGTGCCAGCAGCCCTGGGAGACTAACCCATAATTCACCCCTCCACTTT
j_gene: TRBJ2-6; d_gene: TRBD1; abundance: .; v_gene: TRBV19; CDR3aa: CASGDRPSSGANVLTF; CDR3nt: TGTGCCTCCGGGGACAGGCCTTCCTCTGGGGCCAACGTCCTGACTTTC
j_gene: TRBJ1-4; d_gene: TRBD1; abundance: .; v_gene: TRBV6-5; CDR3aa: CASSYSAGGESEKLFF; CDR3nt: TGTGCCAGCAGTTACTCGGCAGGGGGCGAGAGTGAAAAACTGTTTTTT
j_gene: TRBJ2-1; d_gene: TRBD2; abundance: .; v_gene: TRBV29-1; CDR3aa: CSVGLARSNEQFF; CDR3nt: TGCAGCGTTGGACTAGCGCGTTCAAATGAGCAGTTCTTC
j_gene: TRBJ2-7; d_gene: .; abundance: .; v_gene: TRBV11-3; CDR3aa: CASSLDQGREQYF; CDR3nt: TGTGCCAGCAGCTTAGACCAAGGGAGGGAGCAGTACTTC
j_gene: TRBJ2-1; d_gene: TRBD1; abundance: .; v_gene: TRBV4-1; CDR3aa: CASSQERTGTYNEQFF; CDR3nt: TGCGCCAGCAGCCAAGAAAGGACAGGGACCTACAATGAGCAGTTCTTC
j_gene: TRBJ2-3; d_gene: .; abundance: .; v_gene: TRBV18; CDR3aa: CASSAPGTDTQYF; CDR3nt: TGTGCCAGCTCAGCCCCGGGCACAGATACGCAGTATTTT
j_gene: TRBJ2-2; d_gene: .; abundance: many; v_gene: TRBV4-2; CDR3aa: CASSQDGGMRTGELFF; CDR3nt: TGTGCCAGCAGCCAAGATGGGGGGATGCGTACCGGGGAGCTGTTTTTT
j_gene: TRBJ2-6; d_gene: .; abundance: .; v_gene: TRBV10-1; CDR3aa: CASSEYGSGANVLTF; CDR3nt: TGCGCCAGCAGTGAGTACGGCTCTGGGGCCAACGTCCTGACTTTC
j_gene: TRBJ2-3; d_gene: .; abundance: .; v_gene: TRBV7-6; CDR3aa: CASSLDPSSDTQYF; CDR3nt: TGTGCCAGCAGCTTAGACCCTAGCTCAGATACGCAGTATTTT